This T cell receptor beta chain was sequenced during a study of cytomegalovirus exposure and HLA in healthy donors. For the study at large: The Caucasian-associated ancestry cluster contained approximately 81% of the roughly 390 genotyped donors. General study results and limits: The study listed some 160 cytomegalovirus-associated TCR beta chains. A likely sequencing artifact accounted for one observed cluster of highly shared sequence variants.

In regard to this clone: Its antigen is undetermined.

PCR amplification relied on 60 Vbeta primers (plus 13 Jbeta primers). TCRdb's copy holds only in-frame clones and misses some; the assay was immunoSEQ multiplex PCR. The data contain about 190,000 clones, around 78% of them seen just once; the ten biggest clones take up over 12%. V shed 3 bases, J shed 4 bases, and the junction held 2 bases outside the gene matches. CDR1 LNHDA and CDR2 SQIVND come from the germline V gene (reference sequence). The CDR3 is 14 amino acids. The receptor comes from a woman between 25 and 40 years old in good health and CMV-seropositive. Sequencing was performed on PBMCs. The V call is TRBV19, the J call TRBJ1-2; 10 nucleotides agree with TRBD1. DNA of the CDR3: TGTGCCAGTAGTATGCGGGACAGGGGCTATGGCTACACCTTC. Translation: CASSMRDRGYGYTF.